These 6 T cell receptor beta chains originate from one sample sequenced in a study of T-cell memory formation after mild COVID-19. TCRdb reprocessed the 5' RACE reads with MiXCR, giving one entry per CDR3 protein. The repertoire holds approximately 450,000 distinct CDR3 sequences, with around a sixth as singletons. Specimen: PBMCs or a T cell subset sorted from them (not recorded which). All receptors come from an adult woman who had mild COVID-19 (a few samples of this study predate the infection). Cell type and time point are not known.

The chain uses TRBV20-1 and TRBJ2-7; D gene unclear. The ends were cut back, 4 bases at V and 5 bases at J, with 15 bases in the middle. The V gene's germline CDR1 is DFQATT and CDR2 SNEGSKA (reference sequence). The CDR3 is 13 amino acids. CDR3 amino acids: CSAIGRGPDEQYF. As DNA, the CDR3 is TGCAGTGCTATCGGTCGAGGCCCCGACGAGCAGTACTTC.

This clonotype was observed at least ten times. V gene TRBV11-2 combines with J gene TRBJ1-1, with D possibly TRBD1 on 5 matching bases. Germline loops: CDR1 SGHAT, CDR2 FQNNGV. V dropped 5 bases and J dropped 3 bases, with 19 bases sitting between them. The CDR3 covers 16 residues. The CDR3 loop reads CASSLGGAIVDTEAFF. CDR3 in DNA: TGTGCCAGCAGCCTCGGCGGGGCGATAGTGGACACTGAAGCTTTCTTT.

This clonotype was counted between two and nine times. The gene calls are TRBV6-6 and TRBJ1-2; D uncertain. Germline-derived CDR1 and CDR2 are MNHNY and SVGAGI (reference sequence). The CDR3 has 13 residues. V lost 2 bases to trimming and J lost 0 bases, with 4 bases between them. The CDR3 is CASSYAANYGYTF. The CDR3 bases are TGTGCCAGCAGTTACGCAGCTAACTATGGCTACACCTTC.

The chain has TRBV7-8 and TRBJ2-1; 8 bases map to TRBD2. V shed 5 bases and J 6 bases; nucleotides not matched to a gene: 15. The CDR3 is made up of 17 amino acids. CDR1 and CDR2 (germline): SGHVS, FQNEAQ. CDR3 region: CASSPTMAGGSGNEQFF. The DNA of the CDR3 is TGTGCCAGCAGCCCAACTATGGCGGGGGGCTCTGGCAATGAGCAGTTCTTC.

The chain links TRBV7-2 to TRBJ2-7; D may be TRBD1 (6 bases). This CDR3 has 14 amino acids. V shed 3 bases and J shed 5 bases, with 14 bases lying between them. Germline assignment: CDR1 SGHTA and CDR2 FQGNSA. In DNA, the CDR3 is TGTGCCAGCAGCTTCCAGGGGAGTAGCGACGAGCAGTACTTC. Translating it yields CASSFQGSSDEQYF.

The chain is built from TRBV4-3 and TRBJ2-7; TRBD2 might be the D (5 bases). The CDR3 is 15 amino acids. CDR1 is LGHNA and CDR2 is YSLEER in the germline V gene. V was trimmed by 0 bases and J by 2 bases, leaving 11 bases between them. This CDR3 is CASSQERANTYEQYF. Written as DNA, the CDR3 is TGCGCCAGCAGCCAAGAGCGGGCCAATACCTACGAGCAGTACTTC.